This T cell receptor (beta chain) emerged from a study of cytomegalovirus exposure and HLA in healthy donors. Study overall: The study's early data release held about 85 million unique TCRs from HLA-typed donors. Overall study findings and caveats: Reported results showed that the classifier diagnosed cytomegalovirus status with high specificity and sensitivity. For most TCR beta V segments, an earlier analysis put the productive rate at about 87% or about 30% of the time. Some highly shared sequence variants likely arose as a pipeline artifact.

Primers: 60 Vbeta forward and 13 Jbeta reverse. Sequencing was performed with immunoSEQ multiplex PCR; in TCRdb, only in-frame clones are kept and a portion is missing. The sample shows about 130,000 clones, 75% to 90% of them seen only once. In the case of this clone: Its specificity is unknown.

CDR3 length: 14 residues. Germline V lookup: CDR1 LNHDA, CDR2 SQIVND (reference sequence). Trimming took 7 bases from V and 4 from J; bases not matched to a gene: 7. The sequenced sample was PBMCs. The chain joins TRBV19 to TRBJ1-5; 7 bases map to TRBD1. The source is a woman aged 30 to 39 in good health and CMV-seropositive. DNA of the CDR3: TGTGCCAGTAAGTTCGACAGGGAAAATCAGCCCCAGCATTTT. This gives the protein CASKFDRENQPQHF.